The rows below give T cell receptor beta chains drawn from one sample of a study of shared clonotypes between healthy human individuals. Sequencing used immunoSEQ multiplex PCR; TCRdb keeps in-frame clones, though not all of them. The repertoire holds more than 600,000 clones, 92% seen once, with approximately 24% in the top ten. Sequenced: naive CD8+ T cells sorted from blood. Receptors originate from a man between 25 and 39 years old in good health. The CDR3 runs from the conserved cysteine through the conserved F or W. The order of the fields is CDR3 length, V gene, clone size, D gene, J gene, CDR3 DNA, CDR3 protein. The D gene is left open where the match is weak. Expanded clones get a size class; other rows say once, few or many, or leave the size out.

14,TRBV6-1,-,-,TRBJ2-3,TGTGCCAGCGGGCTTTGGGAGGCCGCAGATACGCAGTATTTT,CASGLWEAADTQYF
16,TRBV27,-,-,TRBJ2-3,TGTGCCAGCAGTTTTTCTCGGGAGACGCGGACAGATACGCAGTATTTT,CASSFSRETRTDTQYF
14,TRBV27,-,TRBD1,TRBJ1-1,TGTGCCAGCAGTATAGGGACAGGGGCTACTGAAGCTTTCTTT,CASSIGTGATEAFF
16,TRBV9,-,-,TRBJ1-5,TGTGCCAGCAGCTTACCGACAGTCCCCCTCAATCAGCCCCAGCATTTT,CASSLPTVPLNQPQHF
15,TRBV19,-,-,TRBJ2-7,TGTGCCAGTAGTATTAGTTTTATGGCGTCCTACGAGCAGTACTTC,CASSISFMASYEQYF
14,TRBV12-5,-,-,TRBJ2-1,TGTGCTAGTGGCCCTGCCGGGATTTTGGATGAGCAGTTCTTC,CASGPAGILDEQFF
15,TRBV19,-,TRBD1,TRBJ2-2,TGTGCCAGTAGTAAACAGACAGGGGATCCCGGGGAGCTGTTTTTT,CASSKQTGDPGELFF
19,TRBV7-6,-,TRBD2,TRBJ2-1,TGTGCCAGCAGCGCTAGAGAGTCTACTAGCGGGAGCTCCTACAATGAGCAGTTCTTC,CASSARESTSGSSYNEQFF
15,TRBV2,-,-,TRBJ1-5,TGTGCCAGCAGTGAATGGGCGGCAGGCAATCAGCCCCAGCATTTT,CASSEWAAGNQPQHF
13,TRBV5-4,once,-,TRBJ2-7,TGTGCCAGCAGCTCTCGGGACACCTACGAGCAGTACTTC,CASSSRDTYEQYF
16,TRBV4-3,once,TRBD2,TRBJ2-7,TGCGCCAGCAGCCAAGAAAAACTAGCGGGAGCCTACGAGCAGTACTTC,CASSQEKLAGAYEQYF
14,TRBV7-9,once,-,TRBJ2-7,TGTGCCAGCAGCTTAGTTGAGACACCTTACGAGCAGTACTTC,CASSLVETPYEQYF
15,TRBV28,once,TRBD2,TRBJ2-1,TGTGCCAGCAGTTTCTTTGGCGGGAGGAACAATGAGCAGTTCTTC,CASSFFGGRNNEQFF
16,TRBV27,-,TRBD1,TRBJ2-4,TGTGCCAGCAGGGCGAGGACAGGGCATGCCAAAAACATTCAGTACTTC,CASRARTGHAKNIQYF
14,TRBV7-6,-,TRBD2,TRBJ2-7,TGTGCCAGCAGCTCGCTAGCGGGAGCTCGCGAGCAGTACTTC,CASSSLAGAREQYF
15,TRBV6-6,-,-,TRBJ2-2,TGTGCCAGCAGTTACCAACGGGCGAACACCGGGGAGCTGTTTTTT,CASSYQRANTGELFF
14,TRBV7-9,-,-,TRBJ2-7,TGTGCCAGCAGCTTAGCTTGGACAGCCTACGAGCAGTACTTC,CASSLAWTAYEQYF
16,TRBV14,once,-,TRBJ2-7,TGTGCCAGCAGCCAAGTGCGGGGACTCCTTTCCTACGAGCAGTACTTC,CASSQVRGLLSYEQYF
14,TRBV9,-,-,TRBJ2-2,TGTGCCAGCAGCCCTCTTTTGTACTCCGGGGAGCTGTTTTTT,CASSPLLYSGELFF
14,TRBV11-2,-,TRBD2,TRBJ2-1,TGTGCCAGCAGGACTAGCGGTTACTACAATGAGCAGTTCTTC,CASRTSGYYNEQFF
16,TRBV6-6,-,TRBD1,TRBJ1-5,TGTGCCAGCAGTCAATGGGACAGGACCAGCAATCAGCCCCAGCATTTT,CASSQWDRTSNQPQHF
14,TRBV27,-,TRBD1,TRBJ2-7,TGTGCCAGCAGCAACGCCGGGACAGGGGTCGAGCAGTACTTC,CASSNAGTGVEQYF
14,TRBV7-9,-,-,TRBJ2-1,TGTGCCAGCATCCCAGCGTGGAGTTACAATGAGCAGTTCTTC,CASIPAWSYNEQFF
14,TRBV6-1,-,TRBD2,TRBJ2-7,TGTGCCAGCAGGGGAGCGGGAGAGGGCTACGAGCAGTACTTC,CASRGAGEGYEQYF
13,TRBV5-1,-,-,TRBJ2-1,TGCGCCAGCAGCTTCCCAGGTCATAATGAGCAGTTCTTC,CASSFPGHNEQFF
15,TRBV13,-,TRBD1,TRBJ2-7,TGTGCCAGCAGCTTAGAGGGACAGGGGGCGGAAGAGCAGTACTTC,CASSLEGQGAEEQYF
15,TRBV7-2,-,TRBD1,TRBJ2-3,TGTGCCAGCAGCGTCCGGGACAGGGGCAGAGATACGCAGTATTTT,CASSVRDRGRDTQYF
12,TRBV11-2,-,-,TRBJ2-2,TGTGCCAGCAGTATATACACCGGGGAGCTGTTTTTT,CASSIYTGELFF
12,TRBV30,once,-,TRBJ2-1,TGTGCCTGGATCGGGGTATACAATGAGCAGTTCTTC,CAWIGVYNEQFF
14,TRBV11-2,few,TRBD2,TRBJ2-5,TGTGCCAGCAGCCCAAGCGGGGTCCAAGAGACCCAGTACTTC,CASSPSGVQETQYF
15,TRBV11-3,-,TRBD1,TRBJ2-3,TGTGCCAGCAGCTTGAGACAGGGACGGGCAGATACGCAGTATTTT,CASSLRQGRADTQYF
13,TRBV9,-,TRBD2,TRBJ2-1,TGTGCCAGCAGAGATACTAGCGGCAATGAGCAGTTCTTC,CASRDTSGNEQFF
16,TRBV5-6,few,TRBD2,TRBJ2-3,TGTGCCAGCAGCCAGAGCGGGAGCTGGAGCACAGATACGCAGTATTTT,CASSQSGSWSTDTQYF
13,TRBV19,-,-,TRBJ2-1,TGTGCCAGTGTGGGGGGCGAATACAATGAGCAGTTCTTC,CASVGGEYNEQFF
15,TRBV6-8,-,TRBD2,TRBJ2-1,TGTGCCAGCAGTTGCGGTAGCGGGAGATACAATGAGCAGTTCTTC,CASSCGSGRYNEQFF
15,TRBV5-1,-,-,TRBJ1-1,TGCGCCAGCAGGTCTGGACAGACCATGAACACTGAAGCTTTCTTT,CASRSGQTMNTEAFF
13,TRBV7-8,-,-,TRBJ2-2,TGTGCCAGCAGCCCGGTATTTACCGGGGAGCTGTTTTTT,CASSPVFTGELFF
14,TRBV19,-,-,TRBJ2-7,TGTGCCAGTAGTATAGCCGGCACCTCCTACGAGCAGTACTTC,CASSIAGTSYEQYF
13,TRBV5-8,-,-,TRBJ2-7,TGTGCCAGCAGACTGGCGAGCTCCTACGAGCAGTACTTC,CASRLASSYEQYF